The 9 T cell receptor beta chains presented below share a single source sample, sequenced in a study of T cell repertoires in cytomegalovirus infection. Their target antigens are unknown. A single record per CDR3 protein comes from TCRdb applying MiXCR to the reads. The table shows approximately 730,000 distinct CDR3 sequences, with 30% to 35% occurring only once. Sequenced here: cultured PBMCs, sampled from culture after CMV antigen stimulation. The receptors derive from a human donor in good health (CMV status not recorded). Some clones in this sample may be carry-over from other donors' samples.

This clonotype has a handful of counts. The chain recombines TRBV10-3 with TRBJ2-3; possibly TRBD2 for D (6 bases). The CDR3 is 16 residues long. V was trimmed by 7 bases and J by 2 bases, leaving 19 bases between them. Per the germline V gene, CDR1 is ENHRY and CDR2 is SYGVKD. Written as DNA, the CDR3 is TGTGCCATCAATTCAGCGGGCCATTCCAACACAGATACGCAGTATTTT. This encodes CAINSAGHSNTDTQYF.

The chain couples TRBV6-1 to TRBJ1-2, with no clear D. Trimming took off 6 bases at V and 0 bases at J, with 17 bases between the two ends. The CDR3 runs 16 residues. Germline CDR1 is MNHNS and CDR2 is SASEGT. The CDR3 DNA reads as TGTGCCAGCAGGGGGTGGCCTCGGCGTTCTAACTATGGCTACACCTTC. Translation gives CASRGWPRRSNYGYTF.

In its sample, this clonotype was seen many times. This chain joins TRBV7-2 and TRBJ2-1; 7 bases align to TRBD1. This CDR3 has 15 amino acids. Germline assignment: CDR1 SGHTA and CDR2 FQGNSA. With 5 bases clipped from V and 4 bases from J, the junction kept 8 bases outside the gene matches. This CDR3 reads CASSSTGAVYNEQFF. The DNA of the CDR3 is TGTGCCAGCAGCAGTACAGGGGCTGTGTACAATGAGCAGTTCTTC.

This clonotype was counted between two and nine times. The CDR3 loop is CASSPSPAGYEQYF. CDR3 in DNA: TGTGCCAGCAGCCCAAGTCCGGCGGGATACGAGCAGTACTTC. This chain uses TRBV11-2 with TRBJ2-7; a weak D match, TRBD2 (6 bases). This CDR3 spans 14 amino acids. V was pared by 5 bases and J by 4 bases, with 15 bases between. CDR1 SGHAT and CDR2 FQNNGV come from the germline V gene.

At least ten counts were recorded for this clonotype. This sequence joins TRBV7-2 and TRBJ1-2; TRBD1 matches 9 bases. J lost 4 bases, V lost 5 bases, and 11 bases had no gene match. This CDR3 is built from 16 residues. The germline V gene has CDR1 SGHTA and CDR2 FQGNSA. The DNA for the CDR3 is TGTGCCAGCAGCCCCAAAGTGGGACAGGGACTCTATGGCTACACCTTC. Translation: CASSPKVGQGLYGYTF.

V and J are TRBV18 and TRBJ2-1; D gene unclear. V lost 3 bases, J lost 1 base, and 10 bases lay in between. This CDR3 region has 15 residues. The V gene's germline CDR1 is KGHSH and CDR2 LQKENI. CDR3 coding DNA: TGTGCCAGCTCACCGGGGTTTGTATCCTACAATGAGCAGTTCTTC. It specifies CASSPGFVSYNEQFF.

This clonotype was counted between two and nine times. The V gene is TRBV12-3 or TRBV12-4, the J gene TRBJ2-1; D may be TRBD1 (5 bases). Trimming cost V 3 bases and J 3 bases, with 12 bases left between them. The CDR3 has 15 residues. CDR3 nucleotide sequence: TGTGCCAGCAGTTTGGGCAGGGATTACTACAATGAGCAGTTCTTC. Its protein is CASSLGRDYYNEQFF.

The chain combines TRBV18 with TRBJ2-7; D ambiguous. V was cut by 5 bases and J by 5 bases, with 16 bases left in between. The germline CDR1 and CDR2 sequences are KGHSH and LQKENI. The CDR3 has 14 residues. The DNA of the CDR3 is TGTGCCAGCTCAGCATCAGGATACTACGACGAGCAGTACTTC. It encodes CASSASGYYDEQYF.

The CDR3 DNA is TGTGCCAGCAGTTACGGGGGGGCCGGGGAGCTGTTTTTT. It is translated as CASSYGGAGELFF. This sequence joins TRBV6-2 or TRBV6-3 and TRBJ2-2; the match to TRBD2 covers 7 bases. The junction had 0 bases not matched to a gene; V was cut back by 2 bases and J by 6 bases. The length of the CDR3 is 13 residues. Germline V CDR1 and CDR2: MNHEY, SVGEGT.